The 25 T cell receptor beta chains reported below all come from one sample, sequenced in a study of blood T cells in healthy people across ages. The second PCR ran about 6 to 11 cycles with a sample-barcoded 5' primer and J-beta primers. TCRdb reanalysed the 5' RACE reads using MiXCR and keeps one entry per CDR3 protein. The sample has more than 1 million distinct CDR3 sequences, 40% to 50% seen once. The specimen was blood. The receptors originated from a woman aged 60-75 years in good health.

This clonotype was counted ten times or more. The V call is TRBV27, the J call TRBJ2-5; D not certain. Germline V gene data show CDR1 as MNHEY and CDR2 as SMNVEV (reference sequence). There are 11 residues in the CDR3. V was trimmed by 5 bases and J by 3 bases, leaving 4 bases between them. The CDR3 sequence is CASSHKETQYF. CDR3 nucleotides: TGTGCCAGCAGTCACAAAGAGACCCAGTACTTC.

This rearrangement joins TRBV4-1 to TRBJ2-3; D possibly corresponds to TRBD2 (6 bases). Between the trimmed V and J ends, which lost 0 bases and 4 bases, there was a span of 23 bases. CDR1 is MGHRA, CDR2 YSYEKL, per germline. CDR3 size: 19 residues. DNA for the CDR3: TGCGCCAGCAGCCAAGATCGGTTAGCCGGGAAGGGAGGCGCAGATACGCAGTATTTT. Residues: CASSQDRLAGKGGADTQYF.

This clonotype was seen a handful of times. This chain joins TRBV3-1 and TRBJ1-5; D ambiguous. From germline, CDR1 is LGHDT and CDR2 YNNKEL (reference sequence). The V gene lost 5 bases and the J gene lost 4 bases, with 12 bases spanning the gap. The CDR3 is 14 residues long. The DNA of the CDR3 is TGTGCCAGCAGCTCGGCAGGAGGGAATCAGCCCCAGCATTTT. Translated, it gives CASSSAGGNQPQHF.

V is TRBV20-1 and J is TRBJ2-5; the match to TRBD2 covers 11 bases. The V gene's germline CDR1 is DFQATT and CDR2 SNEGSKA (reference sequence). V shed 3 bases and J 9 bases; nucleotides not matched to a gene: 15. This CDR3 has 16 amino acids. CDR3 DNA sequence: TGCAGTGCTAGTAAGACTAGCGGGGATGGGGTCGAGGCCCAGTACTTC. It specifies CSASKTSGDGVEAQYF.

The CDR3: CSAGQGEQPQHF. The DNA of the CDR3 is TGCAGTGCTGGACAGGGAGAGCAGCCCCAGCATTTT. This chain uses TRBV20-1 with TRBJ1-5; 8 bases match TRBD1. The V gene's germline CDR1 is DFQATT and CDR2 SNEGSKA (reference sequence). The CDR3 consists of 12 residues. The V and J ends lost 5 bases and 7 bases, in that order; junction bases with no gene match: 4.

The chain employs TRBV2 and TRBJ1-1; D perhaps matches TRBD1 (6 bases). Trimming shortened V by 4 bases and J by 1 base, and 16 bases separated the two germline ends. This CDR3 has 16 residues. The germline V gene has CDR1 SNHLY and CDR2 FYNNEI. The CDR3 nucleotides read TGTGCCAGCAGTGCGGGGGGGGGCGGACCGAACACTGAAGCTTTCTTT. This encodes CASSAGGGGPNTEAFF.

CDR3 residues: CASSTLGTQETQYF. The CDR3 nucleotides read TGTGCCAGTAGTACCCTCGGGACTCAAGAGACCCAGTACTTC. V usage is TRBV19 and J usage is TRBJ2-4; D is perhaps TRBD2 (6 bases). The closer fit of TRBJ2-5 to the DNA end suggests the J call may be wrong. CDR1 LNHDA and CDR2 SQIVND come from the germline V gene (reference sequence). The CDR3 covers 14 residues.

The chain combines TRBV18 with TRBJ2-5; D possibly corresponds to TRBD1 (5 bases). The CDR3 is 13 residues long. Trimming stripped 4 bases from V and 1 base from J, with 7 bases between. Germline lookup yields CDR1 KGHSH and CDR2 LQKENI. The CDR3 here is CASSQTAQETQYF. CDR3 in DNA: TGTGCCAGCTCACAGACAGCCCAAGAGACCCAGTACTTC.

The rearrangement links TRBV2 to TRBJ2-7; D remains ambiguous. The CDR3 consists of 15 residues. Trimming removed 6 bases at V and 2 bases at J, with 17 bases between. The V gene's germline CDR1 is SNHLY and CDR2 FYNNEI. This chain's CDR3 is CASSDGPADPYEQYF. The CDR3 nucleotides are TGTGCCAGCAGCGACGGACCGGCTGATCCCTACGAGCAGTACTTC.

The V call is TRBV7-2, the J call TRBJ1-5, with D hard to call. Germline loops: CDR1 SGHTA, CDR2 FQGNSA. With 1 base removed from V and 4 bases from J, the gap between germline ends came to 11 bases. The CDR3 runs to 15 residues. The CDR3 region is CASSLDFGPNQPQHF. The CDR3 region has the DNA TGTGCCAGCAGCTTAGATTTTGGCCCTAATCAGCCCCAGCATTTT.

The CDR3 DNA follows: TGTGCCAGCAGCCTCGGACAGGGACTAGGTCCCCTCCACTTT. Residues: CASSLGQGLGPLHF. The V call is TRBV12-3 or TRBV12-4, the J call TRBJ1-6; TRBD1 matches 8 bases. The CDR3 runs 14 residues. V trimming: 6 bases; J trimming: 13 bases; junction bases outside the gene matches: 11.

As concerns this clonotype: A read error may explain this, as a much larger clone is one base away. The CDR3 loop reads CASVSQGTSESITDPQYF. DNA for the CDR3: TGCGCCAGCGTCTCCCAAGGCACTAGCGAGAGTATCACAGATCCGCAGTATTTT. This chain connects TRBV10-2 to TRBJ2-3; 7 bases fit TRBD2. The CDR3 is 18 amino acids. Germline V CDR1 and CDR2: WSHSY, SAAADI.

V gene TRBV15 combines with J gene TRBJ1-2; D gene uncertain. Germline loops: CDR1 LNHNV, CDR2 YYDKDF (reference sequence). V was clipped by 4 bases and J by 6 bases, with 12 bases between them. This CDR3 comprises 13 residues. The CDR3 region is CATSMSFGDGYTF. DNA for the CDR3: TGTGCCACCAGCATGAGTTTCGGGGATGGCTACACCTTC.

The V gene is TRBV15, the J gene TRBJ2-1; D may be TRBD1 or TRBD2 (5 bases each). V was clipped by 3 bases and J by 9 bases, with 18 bases between them. Germline CDR1 is LNHNV and CDR2 is YYDKDF (reference sequence). The CDR3 runs to 15 residues. Here the CDR3 reads CATSSEGRTFGEQFF. As DNA, the CDR3 is TGTGCCACCAGCAGCGAGGGACGGACTTTCGGTGAGCAGTTCTTC.

The chain has TRBV12-3 or TRBV12-4 and TRBJ1-2; possible D gene TRBD1, 5 bases. Trimming pared 8 bases from V and 5 bases from J, leaving 21 bases between. The CDR3 sequence is 15 residues long. CDR3 DNA sequence: TGTGCCAGCGGTTCAGTGGGCATTGAGGGGTATGGCTACACCTTC. Translating gives CASGSVGIEGYGYTF.

V is TRBV27 and J is TRBJ1-2, with 7 bases aligning to TRBD1. The V segment lost 8 bases and the J segment 0 bases; nucleotides outside the gene matches: 3. CDR3 length: 13 residues. Germline lookup yields CDR1 MNHEY and CDR2 SMNVEV (reference sequence). The CDR3 DNA reads as TGTGCCAGCGAGACAGGGACTAACTATGGCTACACCTTC. Translated, it gives CASETGTNYGYTF.

The chain recombines TRBV3-1 with TRBJ2-1, with 8 bases aligning to TRBD1. This CDR3 spans 15 amino acids. With 4 bases clipped from V and 4 bases from J, the junction kept 6 bases outside the gene matches. CDR1 and CDR2 (germline): LGHDT, YNNKEL (reference sequence). In DNA, the CDR3 is TGTGCCAGCAGCCCCGGGACAGGTAGATACAATGAGCAGTTCTTC. Protein: CASSPGTGRYNEQFF.

This clonotype showed up many times. The V call is TRBV12-3 or TRBV12-4, the J call TRBJ1-2; D unclear. This CDR3 comprises 14 residues. V lost 6 bases, J lost 0 bases, and 11 bases lay in between. As DNA, the CDR3 is TGTGCCAGCAGCCTCGCAGGAGCTAACTATGGCTACACCTTC. It translates to CASSLAGANYGYTF.

This chain links TRBV6-5 with TRBJ2-3; 8 bases align to TRBD1. The CDR3 contains 15 residues. CDR1 is MNHEY, CDR2 SVGAGI, per germline. After removal of 5 bases from V and 4 bases from J, the junction contained 8 bases not matched to a gene. CDR3 region: CASSKRTGTADTQYF. CDR3 DNA sequence: TGTGCCAGCAGTAAACGGACAGGGACGGCAGATACGCAGTATTTT.

This chain connects TRBV29-1 to TRBJ1-2, with D uncertain. CDR1 SQVTM and CDR2 ANQGSEA come from the germline V gene. The V end was cut by 1 base, the J end by 5 bases, with 11 bases between. There are 13 residues in the CDR3. Here the CDR3 reads CSVEGTVNYGYTF. The CDR3 DNA reads TGCAGCGTTGAAGGTACAGTAAATTATGGCTACACCTTC.

On this clonotype itself: The junction differs from germline at one of its ends, possibly a read error. The chain carries TRBV20-1 and TRBJ2-5; 10 bases align to TRBD1. There are 14 residues in the CDR3. CDR1 and CDR2 from the germline V gene are DFQATT and SNEGSKA (reference sequence). CDR3 protein: CSTRLLGQGEEQYF. CDR3 DNA: TGCAGTACTAGACTGCTCGGACAGGGGGAAGAGCAGTACTTC.

This rearrangement joins TRBV20-1 to TRBJ2-5, with 8 bases that match TRBD2. The CDR3 totals 13 residues. The V segment lost 5 bases and the J segment 5 bases; nucleotides outside the gene matches: 7. Per germline, CDR1 DFQATT and CDR2 SNEGSKA (reference sequence). The CDR3 loop reads CSALRGGGETQYF. The CDR3 region has the DNA TGCAGTGCTCTCCGGGGGGGCGGGGAGACCCAGTACTTC.

The chain uses TRBV20-1 and TRBJ2-3; 8 nucleotides line up with TRBD1. This CDR3 is built from 15 residues. J gave up 4 bases and V 0 bases, and 6 bases lay outside the gene matches. From germline, CDR1 is DFQATT and CDR2 SNEGSKA (reference sequence). CDR3 in amino acids: CSARDVDRGPDTQYF. CDR3 coding DNA: TGCAGTGCTAGAGATGTCGACAGGGGCCCAGATACGCAGTATTTT.

Only a few counts were recorded for this clonotype. The V and J genes are TRBV6-5 and TRBJ1-5; tentative D call: TRBD1 (6 bases). CDR1 MNHEY and CDR2 SVGAGI come from the germline V gene. V was trimmed by 2 bases and J by 6 bases, leaving 23 bases between them. There are 18 residues in the CDR3. CDR3 region: CASSYGGRGLGQFQPQHF. Written as DNA, the CDR3 is TGTGCCAGCAGTTACGGGGGCAGGGGCTTAGGGCAATTTCAGCCCCAGCATTTT.

The chain couples TRBV3-1 to TRBJ2-7, with unresolved D. The CDR3 totals 13 residues. Trimming left V 1 base short and J 5 bases short, with 9 bases between. CDR1 is LGHDT and CDR2 is YNNKEL in the germline V gene (reference sequence). CDR3 sequence reads: CASSQGVGNEQYF. DNA of the CDR3: TGTGCCAGCAGCCAAGGAGTAGGGAACGAGCAGTACTTC.